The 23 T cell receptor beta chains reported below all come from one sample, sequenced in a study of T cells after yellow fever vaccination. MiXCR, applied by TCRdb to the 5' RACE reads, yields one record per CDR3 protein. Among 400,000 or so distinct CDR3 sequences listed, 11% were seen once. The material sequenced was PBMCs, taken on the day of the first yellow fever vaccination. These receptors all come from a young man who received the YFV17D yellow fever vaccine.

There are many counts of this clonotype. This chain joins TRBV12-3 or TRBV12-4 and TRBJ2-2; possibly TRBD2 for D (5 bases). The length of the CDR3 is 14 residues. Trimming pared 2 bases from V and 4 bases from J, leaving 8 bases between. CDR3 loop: CASSLLRGTGELFF. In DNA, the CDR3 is TGTGCCAGCAGTTTATTACGGGGCACCGGGGAGCTGTTTTTT.

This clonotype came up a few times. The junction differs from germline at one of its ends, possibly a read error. The CDR3 here is CASGEGQMNTEAFF. Here the CDR3 DNA reads TGTGCCAGCGGTGAGGGACAGATGAACACTGAAGCTTTCTTT. This chain links TRBV6-1 with TRBJ1-1; TRBD1 matches 7 bases. Germline V lookup: CDR1 MNHNS, CDR2 SASEGT. This CDR3 is 14 amino acids long.

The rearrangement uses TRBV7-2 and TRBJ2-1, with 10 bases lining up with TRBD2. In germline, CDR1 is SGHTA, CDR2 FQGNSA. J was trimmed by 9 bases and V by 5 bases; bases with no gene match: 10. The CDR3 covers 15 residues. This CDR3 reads CASSPGLAGVSEQFF. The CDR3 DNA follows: TGTGCCAGCAGCCCTGGGCTAGCGGGGGTTTCTGAGCAGTTCTTC.

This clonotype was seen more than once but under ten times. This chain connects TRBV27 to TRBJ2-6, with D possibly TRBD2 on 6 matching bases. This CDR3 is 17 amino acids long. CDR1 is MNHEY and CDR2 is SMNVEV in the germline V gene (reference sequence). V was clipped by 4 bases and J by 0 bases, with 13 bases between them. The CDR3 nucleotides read TGTGCCAGCAGTTGGTCGGGGGTACCCTCTGGGGCCAACGTCCTGACTTTC. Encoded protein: CASSWSGVPSGANVLTF.

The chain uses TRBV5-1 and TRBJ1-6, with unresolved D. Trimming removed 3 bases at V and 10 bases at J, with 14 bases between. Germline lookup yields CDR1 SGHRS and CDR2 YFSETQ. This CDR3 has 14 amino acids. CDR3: CASSSGTAESPLHF. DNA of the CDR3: TGCGCCAGCAGCTCGGGAACCGCGGAGTCACCCCTCCACTTT.

The CDR3 DNA is TGCAGTGCTCAAACGATGGACAGGGCTGGCTACGAGCAGTACTTC. Translating gives CSAQTMDRAGYEQYF. V and J are TRBV20-1 and TRBJ2-7, with 8 bases aligning to TRBD1. V shed 5 bases, J shed 3 bases, and the junction held 12 bases outside the gene matches. The CDR3 runs 15 residues. CDR1 and CDR2 from the germline V gene are DFQATT and SNEGSKA (reference sequence).

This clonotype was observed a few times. The CDR3 is CSARPLRTEGSPLHF. Here the CDR3 DNA reads TGCAGTGCTAGACCCCTTAGGACAGAGGGCTCACCCCTCCACTTT. This chain uses TRBV20-1 with TRBJ1-6; maybe TRBD1 (6 bases). The germline CDR1 and CDR2 sequences are DFQATT and SNEGSKA (reference sequence). This CDR3 is 15 amino acids long. V was trimmed by 2 bases and J by 10 bases, leaving 18 bases between them.

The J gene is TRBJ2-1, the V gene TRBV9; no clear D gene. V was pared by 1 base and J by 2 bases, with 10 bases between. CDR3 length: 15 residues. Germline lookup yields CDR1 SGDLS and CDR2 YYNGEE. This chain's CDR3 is CASSVSDKPYNEQFF. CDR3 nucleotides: TGTGCCAGCAGCGTATCAGACAAGCCCTACAATGAGCAGTTCTTC.

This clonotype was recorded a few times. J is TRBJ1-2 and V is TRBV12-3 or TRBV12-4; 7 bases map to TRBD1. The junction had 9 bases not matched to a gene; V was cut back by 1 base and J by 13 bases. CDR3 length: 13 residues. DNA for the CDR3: TGTGCCAGCAGTTTAGTTATCGACAGGGCGTTCACCTTC. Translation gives CASSLVIDRAFTF.

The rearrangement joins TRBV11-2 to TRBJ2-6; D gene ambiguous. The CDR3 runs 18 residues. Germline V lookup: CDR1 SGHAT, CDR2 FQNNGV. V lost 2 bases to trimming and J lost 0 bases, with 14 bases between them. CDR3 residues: CASSLPGRAPSGANVLTF. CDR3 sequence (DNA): TGTGCCAGCAGCTTACCAGGCCGAGCACCCTCTGGGGCCAACGTCCTGACTTTC.

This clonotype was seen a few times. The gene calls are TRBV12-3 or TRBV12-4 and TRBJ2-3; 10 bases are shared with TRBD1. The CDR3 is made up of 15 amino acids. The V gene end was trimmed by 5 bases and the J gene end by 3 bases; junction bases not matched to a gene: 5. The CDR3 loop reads CASSDRGRGTDTQYF. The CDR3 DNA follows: TGTGCCAGCAGTGACAGGGGGCGCGGGACAGATACGCAGTATTTT.

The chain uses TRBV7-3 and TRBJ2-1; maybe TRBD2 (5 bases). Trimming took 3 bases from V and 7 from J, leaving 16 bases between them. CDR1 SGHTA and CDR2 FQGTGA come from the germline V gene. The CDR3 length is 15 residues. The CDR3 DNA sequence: TGTGCCAGCAGCTTCCTAGCAGACGCGTTGAATGAGCAGTTCTTC. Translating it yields CASSFLADALNEQFF.

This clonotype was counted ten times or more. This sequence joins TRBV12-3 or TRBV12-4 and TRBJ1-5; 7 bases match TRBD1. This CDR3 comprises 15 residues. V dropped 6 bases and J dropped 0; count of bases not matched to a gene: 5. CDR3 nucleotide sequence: TGTGCCAGCAGGGTCGGGACAGCTAGCAATCAGCCCCAGCATTTT. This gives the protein CASRVGTASNQPQHF.

CDR3 in DNA: TGTGCCAGCAGGGAGGGCGGGGGCTATAATTCACCCCTCCACTTT. Translation: CASREGGGYNSPLHF. This chain uses TRBV13 with TRBJ1-6; tentatively, D is TRBD1 (5 bases). This CDR3 is 15 amino acids long. Looked up from germline, CDR1 is PRHDT and CDR2 is FYEKMQ (reference sequence). The V end lost 6 bases, the J end lost 3 bases, and 12 bases lay between the germline ends.

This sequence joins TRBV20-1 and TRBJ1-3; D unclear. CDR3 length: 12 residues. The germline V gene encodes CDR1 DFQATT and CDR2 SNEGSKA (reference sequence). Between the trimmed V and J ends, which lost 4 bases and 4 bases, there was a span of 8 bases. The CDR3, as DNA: TGCAGTGCTACGGGGTTCGGAAACACCATATATTTT. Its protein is CSATGFGNTIYF.

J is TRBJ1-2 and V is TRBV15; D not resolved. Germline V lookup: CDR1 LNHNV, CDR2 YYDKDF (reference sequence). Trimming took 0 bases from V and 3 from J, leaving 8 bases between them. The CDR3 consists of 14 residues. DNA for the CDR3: TGTGCCACCAGCAGAGAGTCAGCTTACTATGGCTACACCTTC. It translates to CATSRESAYYGYTF.

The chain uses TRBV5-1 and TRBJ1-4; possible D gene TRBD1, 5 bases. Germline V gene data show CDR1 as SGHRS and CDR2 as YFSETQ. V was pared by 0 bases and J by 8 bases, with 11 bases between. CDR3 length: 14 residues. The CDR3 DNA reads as TGCGCCAGCAGCTTGGTGGGGGTGGAAGAAAAACTGTTTTTT. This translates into CASSLVGVEEKLFF.

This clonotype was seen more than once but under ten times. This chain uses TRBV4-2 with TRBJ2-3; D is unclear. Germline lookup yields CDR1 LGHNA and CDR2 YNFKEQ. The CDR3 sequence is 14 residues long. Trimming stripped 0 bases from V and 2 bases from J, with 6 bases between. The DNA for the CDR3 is TGTGCCAGCAGCCAAGAGGCCGACACAGATACGCAGTATTTT. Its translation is CASSQEADTDTQYF.

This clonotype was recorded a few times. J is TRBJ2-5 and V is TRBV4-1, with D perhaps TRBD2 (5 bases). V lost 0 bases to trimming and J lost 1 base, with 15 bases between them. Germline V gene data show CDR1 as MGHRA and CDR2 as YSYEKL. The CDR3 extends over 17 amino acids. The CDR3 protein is CASSQDPPAGTQETQYF. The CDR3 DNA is TGCGCCAGCAGCCAAGATCCCCCTGCGGGTACCCAAGAGACCCAGTACTTC.

The CDR3 sequence is CASSLQAVSDSNQPQHF. The DNA of the CDR3 is TGCGCCAGCAGCTTGCAAGCCGTCTCCGATAGCAATCAGCCCCAGCATTTT. This chain connects TRBV5-1 to TRBJ1-5, with D hard to call. The CDR3 sequence is 17 residues long. The germline V gene encodes CDR1 SGHRS and CDR2 YFSETQ. The V and J ends lost 1 base and 0 bases respectively, with 14 bases between them.

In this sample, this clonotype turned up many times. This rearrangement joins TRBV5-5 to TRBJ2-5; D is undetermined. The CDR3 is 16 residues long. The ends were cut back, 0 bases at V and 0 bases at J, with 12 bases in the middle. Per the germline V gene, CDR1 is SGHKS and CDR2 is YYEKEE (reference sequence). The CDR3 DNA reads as TGTGCCAGCAGCTTGGGGTTACAGCAGTACCAAGAGACCCAGTACTTC. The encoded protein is CASSLGLQQYQETQYF. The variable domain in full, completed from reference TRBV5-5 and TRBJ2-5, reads DAGVTQSPTHLIKTRGQQVTLRCSPISGHKSVSWYQQVLGQGPQFIFQYYEKEERGRGNFPDRFSARQFPNYSSELNVNALLLGDSALYLCASSLGLQQYQETQYFGPGTRLLVL.

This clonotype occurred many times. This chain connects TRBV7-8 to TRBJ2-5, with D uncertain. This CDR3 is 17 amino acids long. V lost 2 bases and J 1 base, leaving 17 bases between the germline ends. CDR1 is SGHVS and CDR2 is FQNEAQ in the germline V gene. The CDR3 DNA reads TGTGCCAGCAGCTTAAGTTTATGGGCAGCTCGCCAAGAGACCCAGTACTTC. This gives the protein CASSLSLWAARQETQYF. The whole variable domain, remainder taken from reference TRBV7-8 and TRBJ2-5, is GAGVSQSPRYKVAKRGQDVALRCDPISGHVSLFWYQQALGQGPEFLTYFQNEAQLDKSGLPSDRFFAERPEGSVSTLKIQRTQQEDSAVYLCASSLSLWAARQETQYFGPGTRLLVL.

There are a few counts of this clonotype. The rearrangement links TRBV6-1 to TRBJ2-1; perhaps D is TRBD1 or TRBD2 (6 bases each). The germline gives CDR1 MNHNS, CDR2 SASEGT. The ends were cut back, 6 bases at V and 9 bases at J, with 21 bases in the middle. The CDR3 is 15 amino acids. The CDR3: CASSNPGGITSEQFF. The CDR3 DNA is TGTGCCAGCAGCAACCCCGGGGGCATCACATCTGAGCAGTTCTTC.